This T cell receptor (beta chain) was documented in a study of blood T cell repertoires in COVID-19. Recovered participants had two consecutive negative NP/OP PCR tests, healthcare professional clearance, or symptom resolution. This clone appeared a single time. Original handling: How many nucleated cells were present was estimated from reference gene primer amplification. The table came from immunoSEQ multiplex PCR; TCRdb's copy has only in-frame clones and leaves some out. Clone size and V and J calls were adopted from that table, with D and trimming inferred from the DNA. In the table there are roughly 330,000 clones, approximately 90% of which are singletons. This CDR3 region has 19 residues.

The chain couples TRBV21-1 to TRBJ1-1. TRBV21-1 is termed a pseudogene. The clonotype comes from a woman between 25 and 40 years old who had recovered from COVID-19. The sample comprised PBMCs or T cells enriched from blood (not recorded which). The CDR3 reads CASSKALWEFRDVDSEAFF. The CDR3 DNA follows: TGTGCCAGCAGCAAAGCGCTTTGGGAGTTTCGGGATGTGGATTCTGAAGCTTTCTTT.